This record covers a single T cell receptor (beta chain). The sample belongs to a study of shared clonotypes between healthy human individuals. J lost 1 base, V lost 3 bases, and 17 bases had no gene match. The germline gives CDR1 SGHAT, CDR2 FQNNGV. This CDR3 spans 19 amino acids. Original analysis: Filtering was not the same, since immunoSEQ gave junction-only sequences without quality scores. The repertoire was sequenced with immunoSEQ multiplex PCR; TCRdb's copy has only in-frame clones and lacks some. V and J calls and clone size follow that table, whereas D and trimming were derived from the DNA. The sample holds fewer than 650,000 clones, 70% to 80% seen once.

The receptor comes from a woman aged 40 to 50 in good health. Some clones in this sample may be carry-over from other donors' samples. The chain joins TRBV11-2 to TRBJ1-1, with 7 bases matching TRBD1. Material: PBMCs. CDR3 in DNA: TGTGCCAGCAGCTTGTCGGTCCCGTGGGGGACAGTAAAGAACACTGAAGCTTTCTTT. This codes for CASSLSVPWGTVKNTEAFF.